These T cell receptor beta chains were read from a single sample in a study of shared clonotypes between healthy human individuals. Data came from immunoSEQ multiplex PCR; TCRdb stores just in-frame clones and leaves some out. The repertoire holds about 1.5 million clones, 95% to 99% seen once, with approximately 0.44% in the top ten. The specimen sequenced was naive CD4+ T cells sorted from blood. The receptors here all came from a man aged 30-40 years in good health. The CDR3 runs from the conserved cysteine through the conserved F or W. A D gene is named only where the DNA matches it firmly. The size of a clone is reported for some rows only, either as once, few or many, or as a class for expanded clones.

clone size	V gene	D gene	J gene	CDR3 DNA	CDR3 protein
.	TRBV19	TRBD1	TRBJ1-5	TGTGCCAGTAGTCCACGGACAGGGAGCAATCAGCCCCAGCATTTT	CASSPRTGSNQPQHF
.	TRBV28	TRBD2	TRBJ2-1	TGTGCCAGCAGTCGACTAGCGGTCTACAATGAGCAGTTCTTC	CASSRLAVYNEQFF
.	TRBV18	.	TRBJ1-1	TGTGCCAGCTCACCATTGGCCAGCACTGAAGCTTTCTTT	CASSPLASTEAFF
.	TRBV2	.	TRBJ2-7	TGTGCCAGCAGTTCCAGCCCCTACGAGCAGTACTTC	CASSSSPYEQYF
.	TRBV7-9	.	TRBJ2-7	TGTGCCAGCAGCCACCTCGGGACCTCCTACGAGCAGTACTTC	CASSHLGTSYEQYF
.	TRBV5-6	.	TRBJ2-7	TGTGCCAGCAGCTTGGAGGCGGGGACAGCGACCTACGAGCAGTACTTC	CASSLEAGTATYEQYF
.	TRBV28	.	TRBJ2-7	TGTGCCAGCAGTACGGCCGTTGGGCAGTACTTC	CASSTAVGQYF
.	TRBV4-1	.	TRBJ2-1	TGCGCCGGCGCCGCCGAGTACTACAATGAGCAGTTCTTC	CAGAAEYYNEQFF
.	TRBV7-9	TRBD1	TRBJ2-1	TGTGCCAGCAGCTTAGGTGCAGGGGGGCAGTTCTTC	CASSLGAGGQFF
once	TRBV30	.	TRBJ2-2	TGTGCCTGGAGCCGGATAGGGATCGGGGAGCTGTTTTTT	CAWSRIGIGELFF
.	TRBV25-1	.	TRBJ2-7	TGTGCCAGCAGTGACTTGTACGAGCAGTACTTC	CASSDLYEQYF
.	TRBV2	.	TRBJ2-7	TGTGCCAGCCGAACGTCTAGCGTGAGCTCCTACGAGCAGTACTTC	CASRTSSVSSYEQYF
.	TRBV30	TRBD2	TRBJ2-1	TGTGCCTGGAGTACTTGGAAGGGACTAGCGGGACAAACGTCCGGTGAGCAGTTCTTC	CAWSTWKGLAGQTSGEQFF
.	TRBV7-2	TRBD2	TRBJ2-3	TGTGCCAGCAGCCATCCCGGTTCGGGAGGGTCCCCAAATACGCAGTATTTT	CASSHPGSGGSPNTQYF
.	TRBV18	.	TRBJ1-5	TGTGCCAGCTCCCTTGGTCCTAGCAATCAGCCCCAGCATTTT	CASSLGPSNQPQHF
.	TRBV5-1	.	TRBJ2-7	TGCGCCAGCAGCTTGGAAAGGCTGTACGAGCAGTACTTC	CASSLERLYEQYF
.	TRBV18	.	TRBJ2-5	TGTGCCAGCTCACCACCAGGAGCGTACCAAGAGACCCAGTACTTC	CASSPPGAYQETQYF
.	TRBV28	TRBD1	TRBJ1-2	TGTGCCAGCAGTACAGGGGACTATGGCTACACCTTC	CASSTGDYGYTF
.	TRBV27	.	TRBJ1-1	TGTGCCAGCAGCCCAGGGGCGGTGAACACTGAAGCTTTCTTT	CASSPGAVNTEAFF
.	TRBV5-1	TRBD1	TRBJ1-2	TGCGCCAGCAGCTTGGACAGGGGAGGCTACACCTTC	CASSLDRGGYTF
.	TRBV6-5	.	TRBJ1-5	TGTGCCAGCAGTTACGACGGACACGGGTTGGCCCAGCATTTT	CASSYDGHGLAQHF
.	TRBV29-1	.	TRBJ2-1	TGCAGCGTTGAAGGACTGAACAATGAGCAGTTCTTC	CSVEGLNNEQFF
.	TRBV18	.	TRBJ1-2	TGTGCCAGCTCACCACTTGGATATAAGGATGGCTACACCTTC	CASSPLGYKDGYTF
.	TRBV5-4	TRBD2	TRBJ2-7	TGTGCCAGCAGTCCCGGGACTAGCGGTTACGAGCAGTACTTC	CASSPGTSGYEQYF
.	TRBV6-5	TRBD1	TRBJ2-7	TGTGCCAGCAGTCGCAGGGGGCAGACCCACGAGCAGTACTTC	CASSRRGQTHEQYF
.	TRBV9	.	TRBJ2-7	TGTGCCAGCAGCGTAGCCGCCGATACCTACGAGCAGTACTTC	CASSVAADTYEQYF
.	TRBV5-1	.	TRBJ2-1	TGCGCCAGCAGCTCCCAGACAGGAGGGGTATACAATGAGCAGTTCTTC	CASSSQTGGVYNEQFF
.	TRBV10-2	TRBD2	TRBJ2-3	TGCGCCAGCAGTGATAAGGCTAGCGGGATTGTAGATACGCAGTATTTT	CASSDKASGIVDTQYF
.	TRBV7-9	.	TRBJ2-3	TGTGCCAGCAGCTACAGCGGCACCACCACAGATACGCAGTATTTT	CASSYSGTTTDTQYF
.	TRBV28	TRBD2	TRBJ2-2	TGTGCCAGCAGTCTCCCAACTAGCGTTGGCGGGGAGCTGTTTTTT	CASSLPTSVGGELFF
once	TRBV1	.	TRBJ1-1	TGCACCAGCAGCCAAGATCAGGGAAGGAACACTGAAGCTTTCTTT	CTSSQDQGRNTEAFF
.	TRBV5-1	TRBD2	TRBJ2-7	TGCGCCAGCAGCTTGAAGGGGACTAGCGGGAGAGGCGAGCAGTACTTC	CASSLKGTSGRGEQYF
.	TRBV10-3	.	TRBJ2-7	TGTGCCATCAGGCCTAGCGACTCCTACGAGCAGTACTTC	CAIRPSDSYEQYF
.	TRBV28	.	TRBJ2-7	TGTGCCAGCAGTTTACTGGGCGAAGCGTCCTACGAGCAGTACTTC	CASSLLGEASYEQYF
.	TRBV7-2	TRBD1	TRBJ2-2	TGTGCCAGCAGCTCCGACAGGGGAGGAACCGGGGAGCTGTTTTTT	CASSSDRGGTGELFF
.	TRBV18	.	TRBJ2-3	TGTGCCAGTATCACGGGAGCCCCCACAGATACGCAGTATTTT	CASITGAPTDTQYF
.	TRBV4-1	.	TRBJ2-2	TGCGCCAGCAGCCAAGATTGGGGGGTGCCCGGGGAGCTGTTTTTT	CASSQDWGVPGELFF
.	TRBV20-1	TRBD1	TRBJ2-5	TGCAGTGCGGACAGGGGCGAGACCCAGTACTTC	CSADRGETQYF
.	TRBV6-9	.	TRBJ1-5	TGTGCCAGCAGTTATTCACGAGAGCCCCAGCATTTT	CASSYSREPQHF
.	TRBV28	.	TRBJ2-7	TGTGCCAGCAGTTTCAGTCCCAGAGACTCCTACGAGCAGTACTTC	CASSFSPRDSYEQYF
.	TRBV25-1	TRBD2	TRBJ2-1	TGTGCCAGCACCCTAGCGGGAGAGTCGCCTTACAATGAGCAGTTCTTC	CASTLAGESPYNEQFF